The clone carrying this T cell receptor beta chain was detected only a few times. The source of the sample is a study of response to subunit inactivated influenza vaccine. TCRdb recomputed calls from the RT-PCR reads with MiXCR, one row per CDR3 protein. The profile shows over 750,000 distinct CDR3 sequences, 21% of them singletons. The CDR3 covers 16 residues. Germline V gene sequence: CDR1 SGHVS, CDR2 FQNEAQ. Between the trimmed V and J ends, which lost 5 bases and 1 base, there was a span of 16 bases. The sequences come from PBMCs from blood, collected 4 to 6 days after vaccination. The chain employs TRBV7-8 and TRBJ2-3, with a possible D match to TRBD1 (6 bases). This receptor was taken from a man in his forties or fifties who received an inactivated influenza vaccine. CDR3 sequence (DNA): TGTGCCAGCAGCCCACTCCACAGGGTCCGCACAGATACGCAGTATTTT. Protein: CASSPLHRVRTDTQYF.